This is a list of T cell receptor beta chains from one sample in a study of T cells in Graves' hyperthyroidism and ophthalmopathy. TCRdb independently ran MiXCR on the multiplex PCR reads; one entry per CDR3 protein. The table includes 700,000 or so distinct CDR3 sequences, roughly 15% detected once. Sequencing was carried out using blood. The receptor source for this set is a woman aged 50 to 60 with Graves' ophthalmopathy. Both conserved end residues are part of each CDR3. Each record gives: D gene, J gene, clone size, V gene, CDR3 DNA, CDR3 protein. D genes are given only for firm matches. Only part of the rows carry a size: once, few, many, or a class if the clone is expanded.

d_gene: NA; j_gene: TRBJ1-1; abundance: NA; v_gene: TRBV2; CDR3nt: TGTGCCAGCAGTGAGGGGTTCGCTGAAGCTTTCTTT; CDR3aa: CASSEGFAEAFF
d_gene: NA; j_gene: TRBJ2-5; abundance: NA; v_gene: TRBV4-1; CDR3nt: TGCGCCAGCAGCCAAGATTTGGGGAGAGGAGAGACCCAGTACTTC; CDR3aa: CASSQDLGRGETQYF
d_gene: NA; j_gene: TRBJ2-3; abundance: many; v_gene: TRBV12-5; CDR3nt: TGTGCTAGTGGTTTAAGGGGCACAGATACGCAGTATTTT; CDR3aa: CASGLRGTDTQYF
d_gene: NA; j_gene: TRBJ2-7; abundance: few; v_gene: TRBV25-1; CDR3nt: TGTGCCAGCAGTGAAATTGAGGGAGTAGCGTTCGAGCAGTACTTC; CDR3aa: CASSEIEGVAFEQYF
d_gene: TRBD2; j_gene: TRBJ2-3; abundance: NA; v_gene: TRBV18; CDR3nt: TGTGCCAGCTCACCACCTAGCGGGAACAACACAGATACGCAGTATTTT; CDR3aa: CASSPPSGNNTDTQYF
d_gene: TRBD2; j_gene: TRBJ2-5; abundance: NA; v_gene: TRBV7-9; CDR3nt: TGTGCCAGCAGCTTAGCGAGACTAGCGGGTTTTAGGGAGACCCAGTACTTC; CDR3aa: CASSLARLAGFRETQYF
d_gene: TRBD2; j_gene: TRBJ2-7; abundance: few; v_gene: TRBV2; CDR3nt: TGTGCCAGCAGCCCGACTAGCGGGAGTGTATGCGAGCAGTACTTC; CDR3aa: CASSPTSGSVCEQYF
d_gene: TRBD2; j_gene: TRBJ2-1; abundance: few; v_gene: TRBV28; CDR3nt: TGTGCCATTGCTAGCGGGAGGTACAATGAGCAGTTCTTC; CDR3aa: CAIASGRYNEQFF
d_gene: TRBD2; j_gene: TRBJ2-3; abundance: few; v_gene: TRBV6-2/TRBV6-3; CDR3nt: TGTGCCAGCAGTTACGCTAGCGGGAGTGGGAATACGCAGTATTTT; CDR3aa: CASSYASGSGNTQYF
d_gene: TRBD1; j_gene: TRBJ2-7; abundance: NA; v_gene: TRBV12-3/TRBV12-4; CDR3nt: TGTGCCAGCAGGGTACACGGGACAGGGGACTACGAGCAGTACTTC; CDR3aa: CASRVHGTGDYEQYF
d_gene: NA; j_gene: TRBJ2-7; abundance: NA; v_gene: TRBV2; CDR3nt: TGTGCCAGCAGCCGGACGGGAGACCCCTACGAGCAGTACTTC; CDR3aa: CASSRTGDPYEQYF
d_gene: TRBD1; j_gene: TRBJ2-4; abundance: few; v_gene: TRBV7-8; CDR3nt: TGTGCCAGCAGCTTATTAGGACAGGATTGGTTGGCCAAAAACATTCAGTACTTC; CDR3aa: CASSLLGQDWLAKNIQYF
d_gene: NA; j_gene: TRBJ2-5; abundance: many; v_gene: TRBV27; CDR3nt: TGTGCCAGCAGTTTATCGATCGGTGGAGAGACCCAGTACTTC; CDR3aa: CASSLSIGGETQYF
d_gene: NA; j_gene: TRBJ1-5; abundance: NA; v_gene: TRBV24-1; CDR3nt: TGTGCCACCAGTGACCGGACGGGGGATAGCAATCAGCCCCAGCATTTT; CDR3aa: CATSDRTGDSNQPQHF
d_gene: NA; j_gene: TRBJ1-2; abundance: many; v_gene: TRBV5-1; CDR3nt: TGCGCCAGCAGCTTGGAAGGAGGAGACTATGGCTACACCTTC; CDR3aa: CASSLEGGDYGYTF
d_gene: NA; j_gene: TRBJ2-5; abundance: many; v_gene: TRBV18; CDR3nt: TGTGCCAGCTCACCGCAGCAGGCAGGCCAAGAGACCCAGTACTTC; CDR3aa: CASSPQQAGQETQYF
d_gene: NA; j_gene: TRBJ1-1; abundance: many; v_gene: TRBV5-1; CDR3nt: TGCGCCAGCAGCTTGGTACTCCCCGGGGTGAACACTGAAGCTTTCTTT; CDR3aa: CASSLVLPGVNTEAFF
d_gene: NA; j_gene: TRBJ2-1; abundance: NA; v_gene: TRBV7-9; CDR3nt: TGTGCCAGCAGCTTAGGGAGGGGGCCCTACAATGAGCAGTTCTTC; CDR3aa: CASSLGRGPYNEQFF
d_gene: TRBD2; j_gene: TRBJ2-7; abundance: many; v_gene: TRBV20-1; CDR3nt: TGCAGTGCTAGTATGGCTAGCGGGTTCGGGTACGAGCAGTACTTC; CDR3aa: CSASMASGFGYEQYF
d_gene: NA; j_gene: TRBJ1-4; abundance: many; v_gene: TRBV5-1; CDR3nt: TGCGCCAGCAGCTCTTACTACAGGGCCACTAATGAAAAACTGTTTTTT; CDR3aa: CASSSYYRATNEKLFF
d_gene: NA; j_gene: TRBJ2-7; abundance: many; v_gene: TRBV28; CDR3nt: TGTGCCAGCTTTTCGGGCGGTACCTACGAGCAGTACTTC; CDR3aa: CASFSGGTYEQYF
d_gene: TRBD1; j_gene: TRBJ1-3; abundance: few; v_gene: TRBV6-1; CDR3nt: TGTGCCAGCAGCGAAACAGGGGGCTCTGGAAACACCATATATTTT; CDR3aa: CASSETGGSGNTIYF
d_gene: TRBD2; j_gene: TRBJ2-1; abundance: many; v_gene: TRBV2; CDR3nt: TGTGCCAGCAGTGATGTAGCGGGGCCCTACAATGAGCAGTTCTTC; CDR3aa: CASSDVAGPYNEQFF